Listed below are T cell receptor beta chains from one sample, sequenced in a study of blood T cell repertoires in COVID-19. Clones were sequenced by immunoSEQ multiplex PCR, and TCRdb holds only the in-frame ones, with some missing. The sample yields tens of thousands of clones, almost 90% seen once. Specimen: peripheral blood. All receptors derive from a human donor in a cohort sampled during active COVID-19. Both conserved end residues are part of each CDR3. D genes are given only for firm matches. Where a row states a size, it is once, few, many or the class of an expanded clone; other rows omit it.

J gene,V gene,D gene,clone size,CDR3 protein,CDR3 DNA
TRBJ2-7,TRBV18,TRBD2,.,CASSLTTSGPGEQYF,TGTGCCAGCTCACTCACGACTAGCGGGCCTGGGGAGCAGTACTTC
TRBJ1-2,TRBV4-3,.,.,CASSQDRGVGGYTF,TGCGCCAGCAGCCAAGATCGGGGGGTCGGGGGCTACACCTTC
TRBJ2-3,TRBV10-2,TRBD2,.,CASSESIAGPQYF,TGCGCCAGCAGTGAGTCCATAGCGGGGCCGCAGTATTTT
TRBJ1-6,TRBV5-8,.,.,CASSLRSSYNSPLHF,TGTGCCAGCAGCTTGCGGAGCTCCTATAATTCACCCCTCCACTTT
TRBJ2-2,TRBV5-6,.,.,CASSLPVTGELFF,TGTGCCAGCAGCTTGCCCGTCACCGGGGAGCTGTTTTTT
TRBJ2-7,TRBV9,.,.,CASSVGGLIHEQYF,TGTGCCAGCAGCGTAGGGGGACTCATCCACGAGCAGTACTTC
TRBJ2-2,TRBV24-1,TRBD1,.,CATKTGQGTGELFF,TGTGCCACTAAGACAGGGCAGGGAACCGGGGAGCTGTTTTTT
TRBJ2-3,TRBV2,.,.,CASSITEPSSTDTQYF,TGTGCCAGCAGTATCACAGAACCTTCTAGCACAGATACGCAGTATTTT
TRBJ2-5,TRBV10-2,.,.,CASSEGPSGTQYF,TGCGCCAGCAGTGAGGGTCCCTCAGGGACCCAGTACTTC
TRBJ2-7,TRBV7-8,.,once,CASSLGSALYEQYF,TGTGCCAGCAGCTTAGGCAGCGCTCTCTACGAGCAGTACTTC
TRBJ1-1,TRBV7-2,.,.,CASSSRGGSLNTEAFF,TGTGCCAGCAGCTCTCGGGGGGGAAGTTTGAACACTGAAGCTTTCTTT
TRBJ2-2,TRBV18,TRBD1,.,CASSSGTGATGELFF,TGTGCCAGCTCGTCAGGGACAGGGGCAACCGGGGAGCTGTTTTTT
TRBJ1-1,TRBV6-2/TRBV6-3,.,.,CASSYLSLSDEAFF,TGTGCCAGCAGTTACCTATCATTGTCCGATGAAGCTTTCTTT
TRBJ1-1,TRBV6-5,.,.,CASSPRRGGSTEAFF,TGTGCCAGCAGTCCCCGACGGGGGGGGAGCACTGAAGCTTTCTTT
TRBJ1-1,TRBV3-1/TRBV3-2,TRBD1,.,CASSLSRDRRSRRSEAFF,TGTGCCAGCAGCCTAAGCCGGGACAGGAGATCACGTCGGTCTGAAGCTTTCTTT
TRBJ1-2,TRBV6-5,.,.,CASTLTGSYYGYTF,TGTGCCAGCACCTTGACAGGATCGTACTATGGCTACACCTTC
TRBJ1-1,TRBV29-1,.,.,CSGSTGPFSEAFF,TGCAGCGGATCAACAGGGCCTTTCTCTGAAGCTTTCTTT
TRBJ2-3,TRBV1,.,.,CTSPGGQDADTQYF,TGCACCAGTCCAGGGGGTCAAGATGCAGATACGCAGTATTTT
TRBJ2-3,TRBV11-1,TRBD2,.,CASSLRPGGADTQYF,TGTGCCAGCAGCTTACGCCCGGGAGGAGCAGATACGCAGTATTTT
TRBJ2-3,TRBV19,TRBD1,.,CASSIGDSGTDTQYF,TGTGCCAGTAGTATAGGGGACAGTGGGACAGATACGCAGTATTTT
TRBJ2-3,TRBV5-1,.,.,CASSLGADSDTDTQYF,TGCGCCAGCAGCTTGGGGGCAGATTCCGACACAGATACGCAGTATTTT
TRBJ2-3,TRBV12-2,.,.,CASRLAAGSADTQYF,TGTGCAAGTCGCTTAGCTGCAGGGTCGGCGGATACGCAGTATTTT
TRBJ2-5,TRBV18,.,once,CASSPPDSQETQYF,TGTGCCAGCTCACCACCGGACAGCCAAGAGACCCAGTACTTC
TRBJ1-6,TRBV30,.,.,CAWTNSYNSPLHF,TGTGCCTGGACCAACTCCTATAATTCACCCCTCCACTTT
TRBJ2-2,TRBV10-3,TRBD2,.,CAATSGSTGELFF,TGTGCCGCGACTAGCGGGTCAACCGGGGAGCTGTTTTTT
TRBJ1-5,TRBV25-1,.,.,CASSEGQGIGQPQHF,TGTGCCAGCAGTGAAGGTCAGGGGATTGGTCAGCCCCAGCATTTT
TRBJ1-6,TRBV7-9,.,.,CASSLSLGASSSPLHF,TGTGCCAGCAGCTTAAGTCTGGGGGCCTCCAGTTCACCCCTCCACTTT
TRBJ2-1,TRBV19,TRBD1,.,CASSTGQGAPNEQFF,TGTGCCAGTAGTACTGGACAGGGGGCGCCCAATGAGCAGTTCTTC
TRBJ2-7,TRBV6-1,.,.,CASSELDRSYEQYF,TGTGCCAGCAGTGAACTGGACAGATCCTACGAGCAGTACTTC
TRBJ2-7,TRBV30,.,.,CAWSASSYEQYF,TGTGCCTGGAGTGCCAGCTCCTACGAGCAGTACTTC
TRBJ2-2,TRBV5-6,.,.,CASSRWAGAANTGELFF,TGTGCCAGCAGCCGGTGGGCAGGGGCGGCGAACACCGGGGAGCTGTTTTTT
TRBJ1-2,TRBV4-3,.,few,CASSQEQTVEGYTF,TGCGCCAGCAGCCAAGAACAGACCGTTGAGGGCTACACCTTC
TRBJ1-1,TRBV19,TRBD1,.,CASSLTGGAAEAFF,TGTGCCAGTAGCTTAACAGGGGGCGCAGCTGAAGCTTTCTTT
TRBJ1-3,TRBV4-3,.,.,CASSQEAVNDYSGNTIYF,TGCGCCAGCAGCCAAGAGGCAGTTAATGACTACTCTGGAAACACCATATATTTT